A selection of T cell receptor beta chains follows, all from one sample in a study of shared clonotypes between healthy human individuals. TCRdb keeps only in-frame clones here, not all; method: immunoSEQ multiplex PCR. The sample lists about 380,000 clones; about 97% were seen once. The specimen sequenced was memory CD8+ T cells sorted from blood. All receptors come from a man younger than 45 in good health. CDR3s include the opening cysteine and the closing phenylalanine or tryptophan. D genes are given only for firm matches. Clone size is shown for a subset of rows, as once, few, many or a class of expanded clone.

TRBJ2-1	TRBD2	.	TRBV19	CASSISGNPNEQFF	TGTGCCAGTAGTATTAGCGGGAACCCCAATGAGCAGTTCTTC
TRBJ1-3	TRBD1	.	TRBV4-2	CASSTGTAPNTIYF	TGTGCCAGCAGTACTGGGACAGCTCCAAACACCATATATTTT
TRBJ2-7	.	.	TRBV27	CASSLGRGGGYEQYF	TGTGCCAGCAGTTTAGGGCGGGGCGGAGGTTACGAGCAGTACTTC
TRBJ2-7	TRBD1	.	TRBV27	CASSRQGNYEQYF	TGTGCCAGCAGTAGACAGGGGAACTACGAGCAGTACTTC
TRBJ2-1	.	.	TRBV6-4	CASSLGNEQFF	TGTGCCAGCAGCCTGGGGAATGAGCAGTTCTTC
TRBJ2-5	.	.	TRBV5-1	CASSTGSGETQYF	TGCGCCAGCAGCACAGGGTCGGGCGAGACCCAGTACTTC
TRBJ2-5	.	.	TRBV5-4	CASSLGGGETQYF	TGTGCCAGCAGCTTAGGGGGGGGAGAGACCCAGTACTTC
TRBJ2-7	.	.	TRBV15	CATSREGGSGVIYEQYF	TGTGCCACCAGCAGAGAGGGGGGTAGCGGAGTAATTTACGAGCAGTACTTC
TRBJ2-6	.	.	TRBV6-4	CASSFTRQSRANVLTF	TGTGCCAGCAGTTTTACACGACAAAGTCGGGCCAACGTCCTGACTTTC
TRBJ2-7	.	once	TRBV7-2	CASSATAGEQYF	TGTGCCAGCAGCGCAACTGCAGGCGAGCAGTACTTC
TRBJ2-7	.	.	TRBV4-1	CASSQDYGMGSYEQYF	TGCGCCAGCAGCCAAGACTACGGGATGGGCTCCTACGAGCAGTACTTC
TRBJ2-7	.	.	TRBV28	CASTSLMGNEQYF	TGTGCCAGCACCTCCCTTATGGGGAACGAGCAGTACTTC
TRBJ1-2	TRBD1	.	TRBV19	CASSSDRVYGYTF	TGTGCCAGTAGCTCCGACAGGGTGTATGGCTACACCTTC
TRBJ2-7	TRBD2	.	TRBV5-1	CASSLQLAGVYEQYF	TGCGCCAGCAGCCTACAACTAGCGGGAGTCTACGAGCAGTACTTC
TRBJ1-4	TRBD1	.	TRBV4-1	CASSQGAGGRHEKLFF	TGCGCCAGCAGCCAAGGAGCAGGGGGCAGGCATGAAAAACTGTTTTTT
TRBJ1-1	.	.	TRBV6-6	CASGILRSDTEAFF	TGTGCCAGCGGAATCCTAAGGAGTGACACTGAAGCTTTCTTT
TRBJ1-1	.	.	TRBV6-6	CASSFRGRMNTEAFF	TGTGCCAGCAGTTTCCGGGGGCGGATGAACACTGAAGCTTTCTTT
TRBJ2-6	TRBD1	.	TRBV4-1	CASSHQQGALSGANVLTF	TGCGCCAGCAGCCACCAACAGGGGGCCCTCTCTGGGGCCAACGTCCTGACTTTC
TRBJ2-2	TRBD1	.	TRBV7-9	CASSFATGGGAGELFF	TGTGCCAGCAGCTTCGCGACAGGGGGAGGCGCCGGGGAGCTGTTTTTT
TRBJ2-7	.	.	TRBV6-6	CASSRGEQYF	TGTGCCAGCAGTAGGGGCGAGCAGTACTTC
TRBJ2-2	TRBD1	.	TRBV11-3	CASTARGQGSGELFF	TGTGCCAGCACCGCCCGCGGACAGGGTTCCGGGGAGCTGTTTTTT
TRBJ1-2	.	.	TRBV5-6	CASRSGEAPIYGYTF	TGTGCCAGCAGGTCGGGAGAGGCCCCCATCTATGGCTACACCTTC
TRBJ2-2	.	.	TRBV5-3	CARSSSRAPNTGELFF	TGTGCCAGAAGCTCTTCCCGAGCGCCGAACACCGGGGAGCTGTTTTTT
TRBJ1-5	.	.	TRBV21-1	CASSKTGGTGGLLGQPQHF	TGTGCCAGCAGCAAAACCGGCGGGACAGGGGGCTTATTAGGTCAGCCCCAGCATTTT
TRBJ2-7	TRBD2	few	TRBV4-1	CASSQYQTSGSYEQYF	TGCGCCAGCAGCCAATACCAGACTAGCGGGAGCTACGAGCAGTACTTC
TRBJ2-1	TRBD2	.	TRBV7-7	CASSLVAHTSGVLGEQFF	TGTGCTAGCAGCTTAGTGGCCCACACTAGCGGGGTATTGGGTGAGCAGTTCTTC
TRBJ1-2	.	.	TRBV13	CASSPRQPYGYTF	TGTGCCAGCAGCCCTAGGCAGCCCTATGGCTACACCTTC
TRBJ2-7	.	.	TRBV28	CASSFQGIAYEQYF	TGTGCCAGCAGTTTTCAAGGAATCGCCTACGAGCAGTACTTC
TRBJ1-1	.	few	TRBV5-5	CASSFRERAEAFF	TGTGCCAGCAGCTTTCGGGAAAGGGCTGAAGCTTTCTTT
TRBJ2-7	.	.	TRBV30	CAWSVRRYEQYF	TGTGCCTGGAGTGTACGAAGGTACGAGCAGTACTTC
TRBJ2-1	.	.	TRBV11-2	CASSLGFSGANPAEQFF	TGTGCCAGCAGCTTAGGTTTCTCGGGAGCCAATCCAGCTGAGCAGTTCTTC
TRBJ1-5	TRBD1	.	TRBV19	CASRDVSDRAWPQHF	TGTGCCAGTAGGGATGTTTCGGACAGGGCGTGGCCCCAGCATTTT
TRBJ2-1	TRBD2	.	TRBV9	CASSVAGGTSVFGEQFF	TGTGCCAGCAGCGTAGCTGGAGGGACTAGCGTCTTTGGTGAGCAGTTCTTC
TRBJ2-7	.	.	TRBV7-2	CASSLGGTYEQYF	TGTGCCAGCAGCTTAGGGGGAACTTACGAGCAGTACTTC
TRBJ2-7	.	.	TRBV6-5	CASSPGLVYEQYF	TGTGCCAGCAGTCCCGGACTGGTCTACGAGCAGTACTTC
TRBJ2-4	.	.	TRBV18	CASSPRGGRSDIQYF	TGTGCCAGCTCACCACGGGGGGGCAGAAGTGACATTCAGTACTTC
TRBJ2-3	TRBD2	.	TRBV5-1	CASSYPNPAGAGTDTQYF	TGCGCCAGCAGCTATCCTAATCCAGCGGGAGCTGGCACAGATACGCAGTATTTT
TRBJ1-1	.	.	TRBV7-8	CASSLEGSYTEAFF	TGTGCCAGCAGCTTAGAGGGATCCTACACTGAAGCTTTCTTT
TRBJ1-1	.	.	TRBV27	CASSRARMKGELNTEAFF	TGTGCCAGCAGTCGCGCCAGAATGAAGGGGGAACTGAACACTGAAGCTTTCTTT
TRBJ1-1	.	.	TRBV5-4	CASSLANTEAFF	TGTGCCAGCAGCTTGGCGAACACTGAAGCTTTCTTT
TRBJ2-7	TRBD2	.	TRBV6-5	CASSYGTSSYEQYF	TGTGCCAGCAGTTACGGGACTAGCTCCTACGAGCAGTACTTC
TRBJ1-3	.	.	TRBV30	CAWSYVEGWKPGNTIYF	TGTGCCTGGAGTTATGTGGAGGGATGGAAGCCCGGAAACACCATATATTTT
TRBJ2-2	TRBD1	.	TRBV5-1	CASRGTGSSGELFF	TGCGCCAGCAGAGGGACAGGGAGTTCTGGGGAGCTGTTTTTT
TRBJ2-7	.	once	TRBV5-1	CASRGDNSYEQYF	TGCGCCAGCAGGGGGGACAACTCCTACGAGCAGTACTTC
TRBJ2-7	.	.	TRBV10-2	CASGAVSFYEQYF	TGCGCCAGCGGTGCTGTGTCTTTTTACGAGCAGTACTTC
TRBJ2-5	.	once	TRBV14	CAGQETQYF	TGTGCCGGTCAAGAGACCCAGTACTTC